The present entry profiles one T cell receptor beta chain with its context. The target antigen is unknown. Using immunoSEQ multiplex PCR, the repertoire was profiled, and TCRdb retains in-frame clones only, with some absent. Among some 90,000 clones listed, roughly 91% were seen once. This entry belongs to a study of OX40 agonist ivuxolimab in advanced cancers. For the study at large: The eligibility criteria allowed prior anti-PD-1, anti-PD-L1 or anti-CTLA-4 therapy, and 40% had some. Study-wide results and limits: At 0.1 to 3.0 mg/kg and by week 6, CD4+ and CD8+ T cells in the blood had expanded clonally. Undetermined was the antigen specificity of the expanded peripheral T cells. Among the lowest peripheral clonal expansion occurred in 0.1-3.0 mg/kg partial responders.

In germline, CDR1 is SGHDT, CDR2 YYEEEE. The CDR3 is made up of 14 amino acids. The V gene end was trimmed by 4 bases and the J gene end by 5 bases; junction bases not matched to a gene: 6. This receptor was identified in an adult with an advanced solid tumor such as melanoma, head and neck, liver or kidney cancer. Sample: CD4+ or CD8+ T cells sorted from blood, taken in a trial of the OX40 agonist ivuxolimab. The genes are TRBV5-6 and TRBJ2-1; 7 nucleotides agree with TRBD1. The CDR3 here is CASSLTGANNEQFF. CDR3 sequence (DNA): TGTGCCAGCAGCCTTACAGGGGCCAACAATGAGCAGTTCTTC.